One and the same sample provided the 5 T cell receptor beta chains below, sequenced in a study of shared clonotypes between healthy human individuals. This table comes from immunoSEQ multiplex PCR, and its TCRdb copy is limited to in-frame clones, with some not included. The repertoire has approximately 240,000 clones, 65% of them found once; the top ten carry roughly 10%. Material for sequencing was memory CD4+ T cells sorted from blood. Subset in this sample: CD45RA-negative fraction. Receptor source: a man aged 30 to 45 in good health.

This rearrangement joins TRBV6-1 to TRBJ2-7, with D possibly matching TRBD1 (5 bases). This CDR3 spans 14 amino acids. Trimming pared 6 bases from V and 3 bases from J, leaving 15 bases between. Germline V gene sequence: CDR1 MNHNS, CDR2 SASEGT. The CDR3 DNA reads TGTGCCAGCAGGGCAAGGGCACAGGACTACGAGCAGTACTTC. Its translation is CASRARAQDYEQYF.

This clone has just one count. This rearrangement joins TRBV6-5 to TRBJ1-2, with 8 positions matching TRBD1. The CDR3 has 13 amino acids. The germline V gene has CDR1 MNHEY and CDR2 SVGAGI. V lost 6 bases and J lost 2; bases outside the gene matches: 2. The CDR3 nucleotides are TGTGCCAGCAGCGGACAGGGAAACTATGGCTACACCTTC. Protein sequence: CASSGQGNYGYTF.

The chain couples TRBV25-1 to TRBJ1-2, with D perhaps TRBD1 (6 bases). Trimming shortened V by 2 bases and J by 7 bases, and 14 bases separated the two germline ends. The CDR3 covers 14 residues. Germline-derived CDR1 and CDR2 are MGHDK and SYGVNS. CDR3 protein: CASSEADSTTGYTF. The CDR3 coding sequence is TGTGCCAGCAGTGAAGCGGACAGTACTACTGGCTACACCTTC.

The chain employs TRBV18 and TRBJ2-3; unclear D gene. Germline CDR1 reads KGHSH; CDR2 reads LQKENI. Between the trimmed V and J ends, which lost 0 bases and 1 base, there was a span of 5 bases. The CDR3 extends over 14 amino acids. The DNA of the CDR3 is TGTGCCAGCTCACCACCGGTTCGCACAGATACGCAGTATTTT. It encodes CASSPPVRTDTQYF.

V is TRBV9 and J is TRBJ2-3, with 7 bases fitting TRBD1. The germline gives CDR1 SGDLS, CDR2 YYNGEE. The CDR3 runs to 15 residues. V gave up 1 base and J gave up 4 bases; unmatched junction bases: 6. The CDR3 sequence is CASSVTTGDADTQYF. CDR3 bases: TGTGCCAGCAGCGTAACCACAGGGGATGCAGATACGCAGTATTTT.